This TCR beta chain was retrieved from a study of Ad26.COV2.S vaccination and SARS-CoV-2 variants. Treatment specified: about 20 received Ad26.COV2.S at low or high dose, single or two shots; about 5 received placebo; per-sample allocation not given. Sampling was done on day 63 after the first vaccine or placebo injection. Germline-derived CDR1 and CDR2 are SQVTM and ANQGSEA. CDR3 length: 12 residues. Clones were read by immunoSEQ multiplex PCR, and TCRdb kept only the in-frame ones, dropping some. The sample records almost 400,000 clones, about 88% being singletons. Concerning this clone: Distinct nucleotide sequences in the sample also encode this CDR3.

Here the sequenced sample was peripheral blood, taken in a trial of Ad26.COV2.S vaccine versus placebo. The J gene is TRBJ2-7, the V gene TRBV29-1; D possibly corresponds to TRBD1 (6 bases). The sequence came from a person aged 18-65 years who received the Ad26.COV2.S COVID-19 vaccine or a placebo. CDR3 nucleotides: TGCAGTGTTAAGAACAGGGACCTCGAGCAGTACTTC. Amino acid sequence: CSVKNRDLEQYF.